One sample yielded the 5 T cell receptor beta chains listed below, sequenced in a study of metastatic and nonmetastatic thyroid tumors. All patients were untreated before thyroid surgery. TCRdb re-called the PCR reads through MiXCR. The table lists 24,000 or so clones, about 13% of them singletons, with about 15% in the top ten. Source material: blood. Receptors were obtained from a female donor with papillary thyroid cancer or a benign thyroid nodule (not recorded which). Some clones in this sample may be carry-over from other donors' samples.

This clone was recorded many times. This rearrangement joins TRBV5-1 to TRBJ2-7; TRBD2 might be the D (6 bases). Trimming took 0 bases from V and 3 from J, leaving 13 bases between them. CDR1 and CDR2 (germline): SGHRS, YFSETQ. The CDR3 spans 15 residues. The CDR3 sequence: CASSLGHIGGYEQYF. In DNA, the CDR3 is TGCGCCAGCAGCTTGGGACATATCGGGGGCTACGAGCAGTACTTC.

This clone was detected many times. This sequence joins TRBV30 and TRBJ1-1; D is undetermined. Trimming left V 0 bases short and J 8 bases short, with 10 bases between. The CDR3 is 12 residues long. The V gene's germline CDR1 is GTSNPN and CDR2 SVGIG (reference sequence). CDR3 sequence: CAWSVPYREAFF. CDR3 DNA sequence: TGTGCCTGGAGTGTACCTTACAGAGAAGCTTTCTTT.

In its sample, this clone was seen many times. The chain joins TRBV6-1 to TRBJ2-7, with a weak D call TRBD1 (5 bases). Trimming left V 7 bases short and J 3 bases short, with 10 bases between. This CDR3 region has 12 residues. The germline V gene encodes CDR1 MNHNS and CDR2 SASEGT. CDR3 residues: CASMGQGYEQYF. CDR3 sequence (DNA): TGTGCCAGCATGGGTCAGGGCTACGAGCAGTACTTC.

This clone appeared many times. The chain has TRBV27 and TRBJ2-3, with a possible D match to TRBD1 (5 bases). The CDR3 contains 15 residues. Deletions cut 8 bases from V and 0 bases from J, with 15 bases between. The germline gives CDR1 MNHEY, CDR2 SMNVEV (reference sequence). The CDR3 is CASGAVPTSTDTQYF. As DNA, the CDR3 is TGTGCCAGCGGGGCTGTTCCCACTAGCACAGATACGCAGTATTTT.

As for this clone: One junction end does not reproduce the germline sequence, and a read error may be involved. The DNA for the CDR3 is TGTGCCAACAGCTTCAGTAGGGCTGGCAGGGCTTACGAGCAGTACTTC. Translating gives CANSFSRAGRAYEQYF. The rearrangement uses TRBV11-1 and TRBJ2-7, with D tentatively TRBD1 (5 bases). Germline-derived CDR1 and CDR2 are SGHAT and FQDESV (reference sequence). The CDR3 runs to 16 residues.